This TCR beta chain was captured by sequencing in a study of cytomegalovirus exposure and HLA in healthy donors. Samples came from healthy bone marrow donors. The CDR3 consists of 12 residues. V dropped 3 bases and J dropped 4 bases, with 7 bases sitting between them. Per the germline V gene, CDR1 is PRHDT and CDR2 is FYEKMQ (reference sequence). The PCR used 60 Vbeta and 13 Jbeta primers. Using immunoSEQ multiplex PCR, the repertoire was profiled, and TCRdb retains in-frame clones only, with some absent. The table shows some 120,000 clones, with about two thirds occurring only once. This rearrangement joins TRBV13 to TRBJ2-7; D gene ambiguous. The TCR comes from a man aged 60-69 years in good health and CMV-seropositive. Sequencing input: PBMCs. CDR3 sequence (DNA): TGTGCCAGCAGCTTCCTAAATTACGAGCAGTACTTC. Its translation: CASSFLNYEQYF.